The clone carrying this T cell receptor beta chain came up a few times. Its specificity is not known. TCRdb's copy holds only in-frame clones and misses some; the assay was immunoSEQ multiplex PCR. The data show 90,000 to 120,000 clones, about 90% seen once. This sample is drawn from a study of T cell responses to AZD1222 COVID-19 vaccine. Study results and limitations: Seropositive at baseline were only a handful of AZD1222 recipients.

Germline V gives CDR1 SGHTA, CDR2 FQGTGA. The V and J ends lost 5 bases and 0 bases respectively, with 14 bases between them. The CDR3 spans 16 residues. Sample: peripheral blood, taken on day 0 of AZD1222 vaccination. The source of this sequence is an adult in good health. The rearrangement uses TRBV7-3 and TRBJ2-1; unclear D gene. The CDR3 sequence: CASSTTPRSSYNEQFF. Written as DNA, the CDR3 is TGTGCCAGCAGCACTACGCCTAGAAGCTCCTACAATGAGCAGTTCTTC.